The 28 T cell receptor beta chains reported below all come from one sample, sequenced in a study of regulatory T cells in long-lasting Graves disease. Construction of the TCR beta libraries employed iRepertoire HTBI primers in conjunction with Arm-PCR of CDR3 regions. Each CDR3 protein gets one entry after TCRdb re-called the multiplex PCR reads with MiXCR. The sample records 550,000 to 600,000 distinct CDR3 sequences, 15% to 20% being singletons. Time point reported: newly diagnosed GD, antithyroid drugs for less than 3 months. Researchers made the TCR library from RNA that was extracted from PBMCs. The same data also went into a second study, on T cells in Graves' hyperthyroidism and ophthalmopathy.

The sequenced sample was peripheral blood mononuclear cells (PBMCs), obtained at new diagnosis, from a patient treated with antithyroid drugs. Every receptor here comes from a man between 18 and 35 years old with Graves disease.

This clonotype was counted between two and nine times. The chain has TRBV5-1 and TRBJ2-7; TRBD1 is a possible D gene (6 bases). The CDR3 extends over 13 amino acids. Germline CDR1 and CDR2: SGHRS and YFSETQ. Trimming took off 2 bases at V and 5 bases at J, with 11 bases between the two ends. The CDR3 bases are TGCGCCAGCAGCTTTGGACAGTCCCACGAGCAGTACTTC. It yields the protein CASSFGQSHEQYF.

This clonotype was detected many times. This rearrangement joins TRBV20-1 to TRBJ2-1, with 13 bases identical to TRBD2. Unmatched junction bases numbered 11, after V lost 5 bases and J lost 7 bases. CDR1 and CDR2 (germline): DFQATT, SNEGSKA (reference sequence). This CDR3 is built from 16 residues. The CDR3 nucleotides are TGCAGTGCTGGGAGGACTAGCGGGAGTTGGGGGAATGAGCAGTTCTTC. It specifies CSAGRTSGSWGNEQFF.

This rearrangement joins TRBV20-1 to TRBJ2-1; 15 bases are a match to TRBD2. The V gene's germline CDR1 is DFQATT and CDR2 SNEGSKA (reference sequence). The CDR3 consists of 16 residues. Written as DNA, the CDR3 is TGCAGGGCCAACTCCGGGACTAGCGGGAGGAACAATGAGCAGTTCTTC. It yields the protein CRANSGTSGRNNEQFF.

This chain connects TRBV27 to TRBJ1-5, with TRBD1 identical over 7 bases. CDR3 length equals 13 residues. Germline V gene sequence: CDR1 MNHEY, CDR2 SMNVEV (reference sequence). After removal of 2 bases from V and 7 bases from J, the junction contained 2 bases not matched to a gene. The CDR3 loop is CASSLKGGQPQHF. The CDR3 bases are TGTGCCAGCAGTTTAAAAGGGGGCCAGCCCCAGCATTTT.

The J gene is TRBJ2-7, the V gene TRBV6-1, with D uncertain. Trimming pared 6 bases from V and 5 bases from J, leaving 8 bases between. The CDR3 has 11 amino acids. Germline V gene data show CDR1 as MNHNS and CDR2 as SASEGT. This chain's CDR3 is CASSLHNEQYF. The CDR3 region has the DNA TGTGCCAGCAGCCTCCATAACGAGCAGTACTTC.

This clonotype was seen at least ten times. The chain uses TRBV12-3 or TRBV12-4 and TRBJ2-7, with a tentative D call TRBD2 (6 bases). The CDR3 length is 14 residues. Trimming cost V 2 bases and J 3 bases, with 11 bases left between them. The CDR3 region is CASSLTAGSYEQYF. Written as DNA, the CDR3 is TGTGCCAGCAGTTTAACAGCGGGTAGCTACGAGCAGTACTTC.

This clonotype has ten or more counts. V usage is TRBV24-1 and J usage is TRBJ2-5; D not resolved. V was pared by 5 bases and J by 5 bases, with 11 bases between. Germline CDR1 is KGHDR and CDR2 is SFDVKD. The CDR3 has 13 amino acids. CDR3: CATSGSVVETQYF. CDR3 bases: TGTGCCACCAGTGGAAGTGTGGTCGAGACCCAGTACTTC.

A word on this clonotype: One junction end disagrees with the germline gene, perhaps due to a read error. The CDR3 nucleotides read TGTGCCAGCGGCTTAGTGGGGCAGCCCCAGCATTTT. Protein: CASGLVGQPQHF. The chain couples TRBV7-2 to TRBJ1-5; D remains unclear. This CDR3 has 12 amino acids. CDR1 is SGHTA, CDR2 FQGNSA, per germline.

The CDR3 here is CASSQEGRGTGELFF. CDR3 sequence (DNA): TGTGCCAGCAGCCAAGAAGGCAGGGGCACCGGGGAGCTGTTTTTT. The chain links TRBV4-2 to TRBJ2-2, with D tentatively TRBD1 (6 bases). This CDR3 has 15 amino acids. The germline V and J ends were trimmed by 0 bases and 4 bases, with 9 bases remaining between them. The germline V gene encodes CDR1 LGHNA and CDR2 YNFKEQ.

There are many counts of this clonotype. The chain has TRBV5-1 and TRBJ2-6; TRBD1 is a possible D gene (6 bases). This CDR3 comprises 17 residues. V was clipped by 3 bases and J by 4 bases, with 17 bases between them. CDR1 and CDR2 (germline): SGHRS, YFSETQ. DNA of the CDR3: TGCGCCAGCAGCTCCAAAGGGGGAACGCGCGGGGCCAACGTCCTGACTTTC. As protein: CASSSKGGTRGANVLTF. The full variable domain, in which reference TRBV5-1 and TRBJ2-6 provide the parts outside the CDR3, is KAGVTQTPRYLIKTRGQQVTLSCSPISGHRSVSWYQQTPGQGLQFLFEYFSETQRNKGNFPGRFSGRQFSNSRSEMNVSTLELGDSALYLCASSSKGGTRGANVLTFGAGSRLTVL.

On this clonotype: In this CDR3 the conserved last residue, phenylalanine or tryptophan, is missing, so a read error is likely. The chain couples TRBV2 to TRBJ1-4; 8 nucleotides line up with TRBD1. Per the germline V gene, CDR1 is SNHLY and CDR2 is FYNNEI. With 2 bases clipped from V and 5 bases from J, the junction kept 4 bases outside the gene matches. The CDR3 covers 15 residues. The CDR3 reads CASSEIRGRNEKLFL. As DNA, the CDR3 is TGTGCCAGCAGTGAAATCAGGGGGCGAAATGAAAAACTGTTTCTT.

In this sample, this clonotype turned up a few times. J is TRBJ2-4 and V is TRBV12-5; D gene unclear. Trimming left V 2 bases short and J 6 bases short, with 8 bases between. Germline V gene lookup returns CDR1 LGHNT and CDR2 FRNRAP. CDR3 length: 13 residues. The CDR3 here is CASGLPNLNIQYF. The DNA of the CDR3 is TGTGCTAGTGGTTTGCCAAACCTAAACATTCAGTACTTC.

In its sample, this clonotype was seen many times. The genes are TRBV20-1 and TRBJ2-7; TRBD1 might be the D (6 bases). With 3 bases removed from V and 5 bases from J, the gap between germline ends came to 14 bases. The CDR3 totals 13 residues. Germline values: CDR1 DFQATT, CDR2 SNEGSKA (reference sequence). CDR3: CSASRDTQNEQYF. CDR3 DNA sequence: TGCAGTGCTAGCCGGGACACCCAAAACGAGCAGTACTTC.

In regard to this clonotype: One base away lies a much larger clone, so this may be a sequencing read error. CDR3 in amino acids: CASGTGNYGYTF. The CDR3 nucleotides read TGTGCCTCAGGGACAGGGAACTATGGCTACACCTTC. The chain has TRBV28 and TRBJ1-2; TRBD1 matches 9 bases. Germline CDR1 and CDR2: MDHEN and SYDVKM. The CDR3 extends over 12 amino acids. V shed 11 bases and J 2 bases; nucleotides not matched to a gene: 3.

The chain is built from TRBV13 and TRBJ1-1, with no clear D. Germline loops: CDR1 PRHDT, CDR2 FYEKMQ (reference sequence). The CDR3 runs 14 residues. V shed 3 bases and J shed 2 bases, with 10 bases lying between them. CDR3 protein: CASSFWGHNTEAFF. As DNA, the CDR3 is TGTGCCAGCAGCTTCTGGGGTCACAACACTGAAGCTTTCTTT.

The chain is built from TRBV18 and TRBJ1-5; perhaps TRBD1 as D (6 bases). V was pared by 2 bases and J by 0 bases, with 11 bases between. This CDR3 has 16 amino acids. The germline V gene has CDR1 KGHSH and CDR2 LQKENI. This CDR3 reads CASSPRTVNSNQPQHF. The CDR3, as DNA: TGTGCCAGCTCACCAAGGACAGTTAATAGCAATCAGCCCCAGCATTTT.

This rearrangement joins TRBV20-1 to TRBJ2-7, with D unresolved. CDR3 length: 13 amino acids. The germline V and J ends were trimmed by 6 bases and 3 bases, with 15 bases remaining between them. The germline gives CDR1 DFQATT, CDR2 SNEGSKA (reference sequence). CDR3 in DNA: TGCAGTGCGAAGGCCCCTACGGTCTACGAGCAGTACTTC. Protein product: CSAKAPTVYEQYF.

The table lists this clonotype with many counts. The genes are TRBV2 and TRBJ1-2, with D unclear. Germline V gene data show CDR1 as SNHLY and CDR2 as FYNNEI. V was pared by 1 base and J by 3 bases, with 12 bases between. The length of the CDR3 is 15 residues. In DNA form, the CDR3 reads TGTGCCAGCAGTGAAGGGTCCCCCCGGGACTATGGCTACACCTTC. This encodes CASSEGSPRDYGYTF.

This clonotype was seen at least ten times. CDR3: CASSLSRVADEQYF. CDR3 coding DNA: TGTGCCAGCAGCTTATCAAGGGTTGCGGACGAGCAGTACTTC. V usage is TRBV7-2 and J usage is TRBJ2-7; D not certain. The CDR3 sequence is 14 residues long. Trimming pared 2 bases from V and 5 bases from J, leaving 13 bases between. The V gene's germline CDR1 is SGHTA and CDR2 FQGNSA.

The sample holds a few counts of this clonotype. The V gene is TRBV11-2, the J gene TRBJ2-3, with TRBD2 matching over 12 bases. The CDR3 loop spans 16 amino acids. The V and J ends lost 5 bases and 3 bases, in that order; junction bases with no gene match: 6. Germline V gene sequence: CDR1 SGHAT, CDR2 FQNNGV. DNA of the CDR3: TGTGCCAGCAGCCCGACTAGCGGGAGTTTTACAGATACGCAGTATTTT. It yields the protein CASSPTSGSFTDTQYF.

A few counts support this clonotype. This chain uses TRBV27 with TRBJ1-6; TRBD1 aligns across 7 bases. Unmatched junction bases numbered 5, after V lost 5 bases and J lost 4 bases. The CDR3 is made up of 15 amino acids. Germline lookup yields CDR1 MNHEY and CDR2 SMNVEV (reference sequence). The CDR3 region has the DNA TGTGCCAGCAGTCCGACAGGGAGATATAATTCACCCCTCCACTTT. Amino acid sequence: CASSPTGRYNSPLHF.

This clonotype was observed many times. The J gene is TRBJ2-7, the V gene TRBV28; possible D gene TRBD2, 6 bases. The V end was cut by 8 bases, the J end by 3 bases, with 20 bases between. Germline CDR1 MDHEN, CDR2 SYDVKM. The CDR3 extends over 15 amino acids. In DNA form, the CDR3 reads TGTGCCAGCGTCAATCCGATGTCGGGGGACTACGAGCAGTACTTC. Translation gives CASVNPMSGDYEQYF.

As concerns this clonotype: With a much larger clone just one base away, this may be a read error. Because it lacks the conserved phenylalanine or tryptophan at the end, this CDR3 is likely a read error. The V gene is TRBV6-1, the J gene TRBJ1-2; TRBD1 might be the D (5 bases). Germline CDR1 MNHNS, CDR2 SASEGT. CDR3 length: 16 residues. The germline V and J ends were trimmed by 9 bases and 2 bases, with 22 bases remaining between them. Here the CDR3 DNA reads TGTGCCAGTAGGGGACGGACGGTCTCACCGAACTATGGCTACACCCTC. Protein: CASRGRTVSPNYGYTL.

This clonotype appeared a few times. V usage is TRBV29-1 and J usage is TRBJ2-3; D call uncertain. From germline, CDR1 is SQVTM and CDR2 ANQGSEA. Trimming removed 8 bases at V and 4 bases at J, with 10 bases between. The CDR3 totals 11 residues. CDR3 coding DNA: TGCAGCCTTCTAGGTGCAGATACGCAGTATTTT. As protein: CSLLGADTQYF.

V usage is TRBV9 and J usage is TRBJ2-3, with D possibly being TRBD2 (5 bases). V was clipped by 4 bases and J by 0 bases, with 15 bases between them. In germline, CDR1 is SGDLS, CDR2 YYNGEE. The CDR3 loop spans 16 amino acids. The CDR3 loop reads CASSPRSGGSTDTQYF. CDR3 DNA: TGTGCCAGCAGCCCCCGTTCGGGCGGGAGCACAGATACGCAGTATTTT.

The table lists this clonotype with many counts. The chain employs TRBV28 and TRBJ1-5; no clear D. Trimming took 8 bases from V and 6 from J, leaving 11 bases between them. Germline V CDR1 and CDR2: MDHEN, SYDVKM. The CDR3 has 12 residues. In nucleotides, the CDR3 is TGTGCCAGCGCATTAAGGGCTCAGCCCCAGCATTTT. Amino acid sequence: CASALRAQPQHF.

This clonotype was seen ten or more times. This chain connects TRBV6-5 to TRBJ2-1; 12 nucleotides agree with TRBD2. The germline CDR1 and CDR2 sequences are MNHEY and SVGAGI. CDR3 length equals 15 residues. Losses at the gene ends were 4 bases for V and 9 bases for J; bases not matched to a gene: 7. CDR3 protein: CASSLGLAGFGEQFF. CDR3 nucleotides: TGTGCCAGCAGTTTAGGACTAGCGGGATTTGGTGAGCAGTTCTTC.

The chain has TRBV4-2 and TRBJ2-1; 7 bases align to TRBD2. The CDR3 covers 15 residues. The J segment lost 0 bases and the V segment lost 3 bases, leaving 2 bases of the junction unmatched. Per the germline V gene, CDR1 is LGHNA and CDR2 is YNFKEQ. The CDR3 region has the DNA TGTGCCAGCAGCCACCGGGAGGACTCCTACAATGAGCAGTTCTTC. The encoded protein is CASSHREDSYNEQFF.